This TCR beta chain comes out of a study of CD8+CD57+ T cells in acquired aplastic anemia. Study-wide context: The study obtained an average of 3.2 ug of DNA from sorted CD4+ and CD8+ cells. General observations from the study: Patients versus controls showed no significant CD8+ Simpson's diversity difference. Shared by patients and controls, around 27 CD8+ CDR3s were abundant in patients.

With respect to this clonotype: Its antigen is not identified.

Genomic DNA templated the TCR beta VDJ and CDR3 profiling. TCRdb ran MiXCR on the reads and lists one entry per CDR3 protein. The sample contains about 210,000 distinct CDR3 sequences, roughly 57% of which appear only once. Input material: sorted CD4+, CD8+, or CD8+CD57+ T cells (not recorded which) from PBMCs. The receptor's source is a human donor in good health.

CDR3 loop: CSAVGFGGGPAGTQYF. The CDR3 bases are TGCAGTGCGGTAGGGTTCGGGGGAGGGCCCGCAGGGACCCAGTACTTC. The J gene is TRBJ2-5, the V gene TRBV20-1, with TRBD2 identical over 7 bases. CDR1 and CDR2 from the germline V gene are DFQATT and SNEGSKA (reference sequence). Trimming at V came to 6 bases and at J to 7 bases, leaving 20 bases not matched to a gene. The length of the CDR3 is 16 residues.